The 15 T cell receptor beta chains in this list originate from one sample, sequenced in a study of beta chain features in type 1 diabetes. Expressed TCRB transcripts got sequenced, as all isolated RNA was reverse transcribed. The protocol was immunoSEQ multiplex PCR, while the TCRdb copy is restricted to in-frame clones and leaves out a portion. The sample records 300,000 to 350,000 clones, around 20% being singletons. Sequencing was carried out using naive CD4+ T cells from blood. The source is a woman aged 18-30 years in good health.

This clone was seen a few times. The J gene is TRBJ1-1, the V gene TRBV2, with 7 bases aligning to TRBD1. Germline V CDR1 and CDR2: SNHLY, FYNNEI. The CDR3 spans 14 residues. Trimming cost V 4 bases and J 2 bases; bases outside gene matches: 4. The CDR3 spells CASSGRQGNTEAFF. The CDR3 coding sequence is TGTGCCAGCAGTGGTAGACAGGGAAACACTGAAGCTTTCTTT.

This clone was counted only a few times. The rearrangement joins TRBV30 to TRBJ2-1, with D possibly TRBD2 on 6 matching bases. V gave up 2 bases and J gave up 6 bases, with 14 bases separating them. The germline gives CDR1 GTSNPN, CDR2 SVGIG (reference sequence). This CDR3 has 14 residues. This chain's CDR3 is CAWSPGLATNEQFF. CDR3 DNA: TGTGCCTGGAGTCCGGGACTGGCTACCAATGAGCAGTTCTTC. The variable domain in full, with the rest retrieved from reference TRBV30 and TRBJ2-1, is SQTIHQWPATLVQPVGSPLSLECTVEGTSNPNLYWYRQAAGRGLQLLFYSVGIGQISSEVPQNLSASRPQDRQFILSSKKLLLSDSGFYLCAWSPGLATNEQFFGPGTRLTVL.

This clone was detected a few times. The rearrangement uses TRBV9 and TRBJ2-1, with 7 nucleotides matching TRBD1. The CDR3 is 16 amino acids. J lost 7 bases, V lost 3 bases, and 13 bases had no gene match. Looked up from germline, CDR1 is SGDLS and CDR2 is YYNGEE. CDR3 in DNA: TGTGCCAGCAGCGCCAAGACAGGGCCTTGGAAAAATGAGCAGTTCTTC. The encoded protein is CASSAKTGPWKNEQFF. Complete variable domain (other parts from reference TRBV9 and TRBJ2-1): DSGVTQTPKHLITATGQRVTLRCSPRSGDLSVYWYQQSLDQGLQFLIQYYNGEERAKGNILERFSAQQFPDLHSELNLSSLELGDSALYFCASSAKTGPWKNEQFFGPGTRLTVL.

In this sample, this clone turned up a few times. The V call is TRBV9, the J call TRBJ2-7; D possibly corresponds to TRBD2 (6 bases). The germline V gene encodes CDR1 SGDLS and CDR2 YYNGEE. The CDR3 is made up of 14 amino acids. Deletions cut 3 bases from V and 2 bases from J, with 12 bases between. CDR3 in DNA: TGTGCCAGCAGCGACGGGAGAGGACCCTACGAGCAGTACTTC. It yields the protein CASSDGRGPYEQYF.

V is TRBV30 and J is TRBJ1-1, with D possibly TRBD1 on 5 matching bases. Between the trimmed V and J ends, which lost 7 bases and 6 bases, there was a span of 21 bases. The CDR3 covers 14 residues. The germline gives CDR1 GTSNPN, CDR2 SVGIG (reference sequence). CDR3 amino acids: CAYLRGRVSSEAFF. The CDR3 DNA reads TGTGCCTACCTAAGGGGCAGGGTCAGCTCTGAAGCTTTCTTT. The full variable domain, completed using reference TRBV30 and TRBJ1-1, is SQTIHQWPATLVQPVGSPLSLECTVEGTSNPNLYWYRQAAGRGLQLLFYSVGIGQISSEVPQNLSASRPQDRQFILSSKKLLLSDSGFYLCAYLRGRVSSEAFFGQGTRLTVV.

The J gene is TRBJ2-7, the V gene TRBV5-1, with D perhaps TRBD1 (5 bases). Trimming removed 0 bases at V and 1 base at J, with 8 bases between. This CDR3 region has 14 residues. Looked up from germline, CDR1 is SGHRS and CDR2 is YFSETQ. This CDR3 reads CASSLAQGSYEQYF. In nucleotides, the CDR3 is TGCGCCAGCAGCTTGGCCCAGGGTTCCTACGAGCAGTACTTC.

This clone was observed a handful of times. The chain joins TRBV30 to TRBJ2-1; D unclear. CDR3 length equals 14 residues. Germline V gene data show CDR1 as GTSNPN and CDR2 as SVGIG (reference sequence). The ends were cut back, 3 bases at V and 0 bases at J, with 9 bases in the middle. This CDR3 reads CAWSLRNSYNEQFF. In nucleotides, the CDR3 is TGTGCCTGGAGCCTCAGGAACTCCTACAATGAGCAGTTCTTC. Variable domain in full (rest from reference TRBV30 and TRBJ2-1): SQTIHQWPATLVQPVGSPLSLECTVEGTSNPNLYWYRQAAGRGLQLLFYSVGIGQISSEVPQNLSASRPQDRQFILSSKKLLLSDSGFYLCAWSLRNSYNEQFFGPGTRLTVL.

V is TRBV5-1 and J is TRBJ1-2; perhaps TRBD1 as D (6 bases). V gave up 3 bases and J gave up 8 bases, with 11 bases separating them. The CDR3 contains 12 residues. Germline values: CDR1 SGHRS, CDR2 YFSETQ. The CDR3, as DNA: TGCGCCAGCAGCTCCAGGGGATACGGCTACACCTTC. As protein: CASSSRGYGYTF.

This clone has a handful of counts. V is TRBV20-1 and J is TRBJ2-1, with unresolved D. Per germline, CDR1 DFQATT and CDR2 SNEGSKA (reference sequence). The CDR3 covers 10 residues. Trimming cost V 4 bases and J 6 bases, with 4 bases left between them. Here the CDR3 DNA reads TGCAGTGCTATGAGCAATGAGCAGTTCTTC. Its translation is CSAMSNEQFF.

This clone was counted between two and nine times. The V gene is TRBV7-9, the J gene TRBJ1-6; TRBD1 aligns across 11 bases. The CDR3 is made up of 14 amino acids. Germline CDR1 and CDR2: SEHNR and FQNEAQ (reference sequence). Trimming took 6 bases from V and 6 from J; bases not matched to a gene: 1. CDR3 nucleotides: TGTGCCAGCAGGGGGACAGGGGGTAATTCACCCCTCCACTTT. Translation: CASRGTGGNSPLHF. Full variable domain (missing parts from reference TRBV7-9 and TRBJ1-6): DTGVSQNPRHKITKRGQNVTFRCDPISEHNRLYWYRQTLGQGPEFLTYFQNEAQLEKSRLLSDRFSAERPKGSFSTLEIQRTEQGDSAMYLCASRGTGGNSPLHFGNGTRLTVT.

The sample holds a few counts of this clone. V gene TRBV5-1 combines with J gene TRBJ2-3, with D perhaps matching TRBD2 (5 bases). This CDR3 contains 15 residues. The ends were cut back, 2 bases at V and 6 bases at J, with 16 bases in the middle. Germline loops: CDR1 SGHRS, CDR2 YFSETQ. CDR3 coding DNA: TGCGCCAGCAGCTTAGACACTCGCCGAGGGGATACGCAGTATTTT. This gives the protein CASSLDTRRGDTQYF.

This clone was detected only a few times. J is TRBJ2-1 and V is TRBV30; 10 nucleotides line up with TRBD2. Per the germline V gene, CDR1 is GTSNPN and CDR2 is SVGIG (reference sequence). Unmatched junction bases numbered 4, after V lost 3 bases and J lost 5 bases. CDR3 size: 14 residues. The CDR3 loop is CAWSPGLANNEQFF. Written as DNA, the CDR3 is TGTGCCTGGAGCCCGGGACTAGCGAACAATGAGCAGTTCTTC.

There are a few counts of this clone. This chain uses TRBV9 with TRBJ2-5; 10 nucleotides match TRBD1. The germline CDR1 and CDR2 sequences are SGDLS and YYNGEE. The ends lost 3 bases at V and 1 base at J; junction bases unmatched: 3. The CDR3 runs 15 residues. Here the CDR3 DNA reads TGTGCCAGCAGCGCCAGGACAGGGGGCCAAGAGACCCAGTACTTC. Amino acids: CASSARTGGQETQYF.

The chain couples TRBV5-1 to TRBJ2-7, with 8 bases identical to TRBD1. CDR3 size: 15 residues. Germline-derived CDR1 and CDR2 are SGHRS and YFSETQ. V shed 1 base, J shed 7 bases, and the junction held 10 bases outside the gene matches. This CDR3 reads CASSLQARGRGEQYF. The CDR3 DNA follows: TGCGCCAGCAGCTTGCAGGCCAGGGGGCGCGGAGAGCAGTACTTC.

The chain uses TRBV11-2 and TRBJ1-6; a weak D match, TRBD1 (6 bases). Trimming removed 6 bases at V and 13 bases at J, with 16 bases between. The CDR3 length is 13 residues. Per germline, CDR1 SGHAT and CDR2 FQNNGV. The CDR3 DNA is TGTGCCAGCAGTCGACAGGAAATTATGCCCCTCCACTTT. This translates into CASSRQEIMPLHF.